Shown below are 27 T cell receptor beta chains from a single sample sequenced in a study of radiotherapy plus CTLA-4 blockade in lung cancer (dated by TCRdb to 2016 to 2019). Libraries came from the immunoSEQ multiplex PCR assay. This is the immuneACCESS table as TCRdb keeps it, with only in-frame sequences that have V and J called. A part of the clones is gone; compared with another copy, unresolved V genes explain less than half, and the rest is unexplained. For this sample there are tens of thousands of clones; 88% appear just once. The ten largest clones take up 6% to 8.5% of the sample. Sequenced material: peripheral blood, taken from a patient treated with radiotherapy plus ipilimumab. The source is a human donor with non-small cell lung cancer whose response to radiotherapy plus ipilimumab could not be evaluated.

The rearrangement links TRBV6-1 to TRBJ1-1; D uncertain. Trimming took off 1 base at V and 0 bases at J, with 12 bases between the two ends. Germline loops: CDR1 MNHNS, CDR2 SASEGT. The CDR3 spans 16 residues. This chain's CDR3 is CASSEGAVYLNTEAFF. Written as DNA, the CDR3 is TGTGCCAGCAGTGAAGGGGCAGTTTATCTGAACACTGAAGCTTTCTTT.

J is TRBJ1-2 and V is TRBV6-1; 9 positions agree with TRBD1. The CDR3 consists of 15 residues. Germline trimming cut 8 bases from V and 7 bases from J; bases unmatched to any gene: 14. CDR1 is MNHNS and CDR2 is SASEGT in the germline V gene. Here the CDR3 reads CASVITPGQGFGYTF. The CDR3 region has the DNA TGTGCCAGCGTTATCACTCCGGGACAGGGTTTTGGCTACACCTTC.

The chain combines TRBV6-5 with TRBJ1-1; D ambiguous. Between the trimmed V and J ends, which lost 0 bases and 2 bases, there was a span of 10 bases. This CDR3 contains 15 residues. CDR1 and CDR2 (germline): MNHEY, SVGAGI. CDR3 in amino acids: CASSYSGQVNTEAFF. DNA for the CDR3: TGTGCCAGCAGTTACTCGGGCCAGGTTAACACTGAAGCTTTCTTT.

V and J are TRBV30 and TRBJ1-4, with 9 nucleotides matching TRBD1. This CDR3 is 14 amino acids long. V trimming: 5 bases; J trimming: 10 bases; junction bases outside the gene matches: 11. Germline CDR1 reads GTSNPN; CDR2 reads SVGIG (reference sequence). In DNA, the CDR3 is TGTGCCTGGTCCCAGGACAGGGGAGAAGGAAAACTGTTTTTT. It yields the protein CAWSQDRGEGKLFF.

The J gene is TRBJ1-2, the V gene TRBV27, with 12 nucleotides matching TRBD1. In germline, CDR1 is MNHEY, CDR2 SMNVEV (reference sequence). The CDR3 has 17 residues. V was clipped by 3 bases and J by 8 bases; unmatched bases: 13. The CDR3 DNA reads as TGTGCCAGCAGTTTGGTAGGGACAGGGGGCGCGAATGACGGCTACACCTTC. This gives the protein CASSLVGTGGANDGYTF.

The rearrangement uses TRBV5-1 and TRBJ2-7, with D possibly matching TRBD2 (5 bases). CDR1 and CDR2 (germline): SGHRS, YFSETQ. This CDR3 region has 13 residues. Trimming pared 4 bases from V and 7 bases from J, leaving 15 bases between. The CDR3 nucleotides are TGCGCCAGCAGCCTGGTGAGGGCGAGAGAGCAGTACTTC. It is translated as CASSLVRAREQYF. The whole variable domain, filled in from reference TRBV5-1 and TRBJ2-7, reads KAGVTQTPRYLIKTRGQQVTLSCSPISGHRSVSWYQQTPGQGLQFLFEYFSETQRNKGNFPGRFSGRQFSNSRSEMNVSTLELGDSALYLCASSLVRAREQYFGPGTRLTVT.

The chain is built from TRBV11-2 and TRBJ2-7; D is unclear. The CDR3 covers 15 residues. The germline V gene encodes CDR1 SGHAT and CDR2 FQNNGV. Between the trimmed V and J ends, which lost 5 bases and 0 bases, there was a span of 14 bases. CDR3 amino acids: CASSPLLGFSYEQYF. CDR3 coding DNA: TGTGCCAGCAGCCCACTCCTAGGATTCTCCTACGAGCAGTACTTC.

The chain is built from TRBV4-3 and TRBJ1-2, with no clear D. Trimming stripped 1 base from V and 7 bases from J, with 16 bases between. Germline CDR1 and CDR2: LGHNA and YSLEER. There are 15 residues in the CDR3. The CDR3 spells CASSQVLGGRGGYTF. The CDR3 coding sequence is TGCGCCAGCAGCCAAGTTCTCGGAGGAAGAGGTGGCTACACCTTC.

In this sample, this clone turned up a few times. The DNA for the CDR3 is TGTGCCAGCAGCTTAGCAGGGGGTCGGGGCTACACCTTC. Its translation: CASSLAGGRGYTF. The chain uses TRBV7-9 and TRBJ1-2; tentatively, D is TRBD1 (6 bases). V was clipped by 0 bases and J by 8 bases, with 10 bases between them. CDR3 length: 13 residues. The V gene's germline CDR1 is SEHNR and CDR2 FQNEAQ (reference sequence).

In its sample, this clone was seen once. The chain couples TRBV1 to TRBJ2-1; TRBD2, the D gene given by the table, was not confirmed from the DNA. TRBV1 is termed a pseudogene. This CDR3 is built from 17 residues. CDR3 loop: CTSSPMGRGRSYNEQFF. Here the CDR3 DNA reads TGCACCAGCAGCCCTATGGGCCGCGGGCGCTCCTACAATGAGCAGTTCTTC.

The sample holds one count of this clone. Germline and junction disagree at one end, which may indicate a read error. The chain couples TRBV11-2 to TRBJ2-7, with D tentatively TRBD2 (5 bases). This CDR3 has 14 residues. The germline gives CDR1 SGHAT, CDR2 FQNNGV. For the CDR3, the DNA is TGTGCCGGCAGCTTAGCCACCCGACGGAGGGAGCAGTACTTC. It specifies CAGSLATRRREQYF.

The rearrangement joins TRBV6-1 to TRBJ2-1; 7 bases match TRBD2. Germline CDR1 MNHNS, CDR2 SASEGT. Trimming at V came to 2 bases and at J to 8 bases, leaving 21 bases not matched to a gene. CDR3 length equals 19 residues. CDR3 coding DNA: TGTGCCAGCAGTGAAAAGGGAGGGCTAGCGAGGTTCCCTTCGGATGAGCAGTTCTTC. It is translated as CASSEKGGLARFPSDEQFF.

CDR3 protein: CASSEGQGGYEQYF. The CDR3 bases are TGTGCCAGCAGCGAAGGCCAGGGAGGCTACGAGCAGTACTTC. The V and J genes are TRBV14 and TRBJ2-5; tentative D call: TRBD2 (6 bases). The J call may not be correct, given that the DNA end is closer to TRBJ2-7. The germline CDR1 and CDR2 sequences are SGHDN and FVKESK. The CDR3 is 14 residues long.

The chain joins TRBV4-3 to TRBJ1-4; D is ambiguous. Germline CDR1 is LGHNA and CDR2 is YSLEER. V lost 0 bases and J lost 3, with 11 bases in between. This CDR3 contains 16 residues. The CDR3 is CASSQDIATSNEKLFF. The CDR3 region has the DNA TGCGCCAGCAGCCAAGATATAGCCACGTCTAATGAAAAACTGTTTTTT.

This clone was seen only once. The chain combines TRBV6-1 with TRBJ2-1, with TRBD2 matching over 11 bases. CDR1 is MNHNS, CDR2 SASEGT, per germline. V trimming: 6 bases; J trimming: 10 bases; junction bases outside the gene matches: 11. This CDR3 is 15 amino acids long. CDR3 sequence (DNA): TGTGCCAGCAGGGGACCGGGACTAGCGGTAGGGGAGCAGTTCTTC. Amino acids: CASRGPGLAVGEQFF.

The chain is built from TRBV4-3 and TRBJ2-2; the D gene is possibly TRBD1 (6 bases). CDR1 is LGHNA, CDR2 YSLEER, per germline. This CDR3 is 16 amino acids long. V lost 1 base, J lost 1 base, and 10 bases lay in between. The DNA of the CDR3 is TGCGCCAGCAGCCAAGGGACAGCCTTGAACACCGGGGAGCTGTTTTTT. It is translated as CASSQGTALNTGELFF.

The chain combines TRBV7-2 with TRBJ1-1, with D perhaps matching TRBD1 (6 bases). The V gene lost 5 bases and the J gene lost 0 bases, with 10 bases spanning the gap. CDR1 is SGHTA, CDR2 FQGNSA, per germline. This CDR3 spans 14 amino acids. The CDR3 bases are TGTGCCAGCAGCACCGGACAGTTGAACACTGAAGCTTTCTTT. As protein: CASSTGQLNTEAFF.

The chain carries TRBV18 and TRBJ1-5; D perhaps matches TRBD1 (5 bases). This CDR3 is built from 15 residues. The V end lost 2 bases, the J end lost 4 bases, and 12 bases lay between the germline ends. Germline V gene sequence: CDR1 KGHSH, CDR2 LQKENI. The DNA of the CDR3 is TGTGCCAGCTCACCAGAGAGCAGGGCAAATCAGCCCCAGCATTTT. It yields the protein CASSPESRANQPQHF.

V and J are TRBV18 and TRBJ2-3; D is perhaps TRBD1 (5 bases). There are 15 residues in the CDR3. Trimming cost V 3 bases and J 10 bases, with 20 bases left between them. The germline V gene has CDR1 KGHSH and CDR2 LQKENI. The CDR3 coding sequence is TGTGCCAGCTCACCGCCGACAGTACTACGCTGGGCGCAGTATTTT. Translating gives CASSPPTVLRWAQYF. Full variable domain (missing parts from reference TRBV18 and TRBJ2-3): NAGVMQNPRHLVRRRGQEARLRCSPMKGHSHVYWYRQLPEEGLKFMVYLQKENIIDESGMPKERFSAEFPKEGPSILRIQQVVRGDSAAYFCASSPPTVLRWAQYFGPGTRLTVL.

The gene calls are TRBV7-7 and TRBJ2-1, with 13 bases lining up with TRBD2. CDR3 length: 15 residues. After removal of 5 bases from V and 5 bases from J, the junction contained 3 bases not matched to a gene. The germline CDR1 and CDR2 sequences are SSHAT and FNYEAQ (reference sequence). CDR3 coding DNA: TGTGCCAGCAGCCCTGGACTAGCGGGGGACAATGAGCAGTTCTTC. Translating it yields CASSPGLAGDNEQFF. The full variable domain, in which reference TRBV7-7 and TRBJ2-1 provide the parts outside the CDR3, is GAGVSQSPRYKVTKRGQDVTLRCDPISSHATLYWYQQALGQGPEFLTYFNYEAQPDKSGLPSDRFSAERPEGSISTLTIQRTEQRDSAMYRCASSPGLAGDNEQFFGPGTRLTVL.

In nucleotides, the CDR3 is TGTGCCTGGAGTAGCAGGTCCTATGGCTACACCTTC. Its translation is CAWSSRSYGYTF. The chain carries TRBV30 and TRBJ1-2, with unresolved D. The length of the CDR3 is 12 residues. Germline CDR1 GTSNPN, CDR2 SVGIG (reference sequence). Trimming removed 2 bases from V and 4 bases from J, with 8 bases in between. Full variable domain (remainder filled in from reference TRBV30 and TRBJ1-2): SQTIHQWPATLVQPVGSPLSLECTVEGTSNPNLYWYRQAAGRGLQLLFYSVGIGQISSEVPQNLSASRPQDRQFILSSKKLLLSDSGFYLCAWSSRSYGYTFGSGTRLTVV.

In DNA form, the CDR3 reads TGTGCCAGCAGGGAGCCCGACACTGAAGCTTTCTTT. Its translation: CASREPDTEAFF. This sequence joins TRBV6-6 and TRBJ1-1; D is undetermined. V lost 6 bases, J lost 3 bases, and 8 bases lay in between. Germline V gives CDR1 MNHNY, CDR2 SVGAGI (reference sequence). The CDR3 runs to 12 residues.

J is TRBJ2-5 and V is TRBV9; the D gene is possibly TRBD1 (6 bases). The CDR3 spans 14 residues. With 3 bases removed from V and 5 bases from J, the gap between germline ends came to 14 bases. The germline V gene encodes CDR1 SGDLS and CDR2 YYNGEE. The CDR3 DNA follows: TGTGCCAGCAGCGCCGGGACACCAAGGGAGACCCAGTACTTC. Protein sequence: CASSAGTPRETQYF.

This chain joins TRBV9 and TRBJ2-2; 10 bases are shared with TRBD1. The CDR3 spans 16 residues. After removal of 4 bases from V and 2 bases from J, the junction contained 5 bases not matched to a gene. Germline V gene lookup returns CDR1 SGDLS and CDR2 YYNGEE. As DNA, the CDR3 is TGTGCCAGCAGCCCCCGGGACAGGGGTAACACCGGGGAGCTGTTTTTT. It codes for CASSPRDRGNTGELFF. The full variable domain, rest sourced from reference TRBV9 and TRBJ2-2, is DSGVTQTPKHLITATGQRVTLRCSPRSGDLSVYWYQQSLDQGLQFLIQYYNGEERAKGNILERFSAQQFPDLHSELNLSSLELGDSALYFCASSPRDRGNTGELFFGEGSRLTVL.

The chain combines TRBV6-5 with TRBJ2-3, with D perhaps TRBD2 (5 bases). Germline-derived CDR1 and CDR2 are MNHEY and SVGAGI. With 0 bases removed from V and 6 bases from J, the gap between germline ends came to 7 bases. The CDR3 is made up of 13 amino acids. In nucleotides, the CDR3 is TGTGCCAGCAGTTACTCGATAGCGGATACGCAGTATTTT. Its translation: CASSYSIADTQYF.

The chain carries TRBV7-9 and TRBJ2-1, with D perhaps TRBD1 (5 bases). The germline V and J ends were trimmed by 5 bases and 10 bases, with 9 bases remaining between them. In germline, CDR1 is SEHNR, CDR2 FQNEAQ (reference sequence). CDR3 length: 11 residues. CDR3 in amino acids: CASSLGHEQFF. CDR3 in DNA: TGTGCCAGCAGCCTTGGACACGAGCAGTTCTTC.

The V call is TRBV28, the J call TRBJ1-5; 7 nucleotides agree with TRBD1. Looked up from germline, CDR1 is MDHEN and CDR2 is SYDVKM. The CDR3 spans 14 residues. The trim removed 7 bases at V and 4 bases at J, leaving 7 bases unmatched. The CDR3 reads CASTPGTVNQPQHF. In DNA form, the CDR3 reads TGTGCCAGCACCCCGGGGACAGTTAATCAGCCCCAGCATTTT.